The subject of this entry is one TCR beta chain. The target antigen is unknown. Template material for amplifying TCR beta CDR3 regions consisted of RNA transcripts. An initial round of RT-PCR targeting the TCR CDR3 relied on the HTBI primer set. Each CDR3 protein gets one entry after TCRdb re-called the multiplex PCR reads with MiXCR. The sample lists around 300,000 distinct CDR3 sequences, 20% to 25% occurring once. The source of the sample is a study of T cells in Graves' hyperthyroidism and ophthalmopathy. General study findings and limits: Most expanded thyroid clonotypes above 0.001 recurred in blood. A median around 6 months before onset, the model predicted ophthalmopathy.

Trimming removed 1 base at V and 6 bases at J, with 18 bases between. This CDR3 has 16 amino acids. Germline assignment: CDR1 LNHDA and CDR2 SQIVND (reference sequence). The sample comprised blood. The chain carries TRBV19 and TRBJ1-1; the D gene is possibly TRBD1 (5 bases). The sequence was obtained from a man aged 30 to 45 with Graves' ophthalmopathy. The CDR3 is CASSIGNPGGISEAFF. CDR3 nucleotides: TGTGCCAGTAGTATAGGAAACCCCGGGGGTATTTCTGAAGCTTTCTTT. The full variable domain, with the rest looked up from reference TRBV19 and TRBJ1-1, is DGGITQSPKYLFRKEGQNVTLSCEQNLNHDAMYWYRQDPGQGLRLIYYSQIVNDFQKGDIAEGYSVSREKKESFPLTVTSAQKNPTAFYLCASSIGNPGGISEAFFGQGTRLTVV.